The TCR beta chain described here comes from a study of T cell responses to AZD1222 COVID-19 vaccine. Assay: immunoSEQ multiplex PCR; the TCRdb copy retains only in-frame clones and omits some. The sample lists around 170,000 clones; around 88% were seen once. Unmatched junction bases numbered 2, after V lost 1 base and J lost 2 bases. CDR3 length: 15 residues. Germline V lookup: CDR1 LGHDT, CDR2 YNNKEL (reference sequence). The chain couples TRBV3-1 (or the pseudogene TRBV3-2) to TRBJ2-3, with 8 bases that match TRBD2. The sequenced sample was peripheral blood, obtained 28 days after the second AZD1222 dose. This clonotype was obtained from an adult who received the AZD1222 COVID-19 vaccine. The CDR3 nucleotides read TGTGCCAGCAGCCAAGGGACTAGCCCCACAGATACGCAGTATTTT. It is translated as CASSQGTSPTDTQYF.